This passage covers 19 T cell receptor beta chains from one sample sequenced in a study of human T cells and chemical hapten exposure. TCRdb itself ran the RACE reads through MiXCR, one entry per CDR3 protein. This sample yields under 450,000 distinct CDR3 sequences, of which 4.8% are seen a single time; 2% to 2.5% belongs to the top ten. Time point of the sample: patch test 1, 2 weeks after DPC sensitization. Described treatment: therapeutic diphenylcyclopropenone sensitization with weekly scalp DPC. Sample: whole blood, taken in connection with sensitization to the hapten diphenylcyclopropenone (DPC). The source is a woman aged 45 to 65 with alopecia areata. Some clones in this sample may be carry-over from other donors' samples.

There are a few counts of this clonotype. The gene calls are TRBV9 and TRBJ2-1; perhaps TRBD2 as D (5 bases). The CDR3 length is 17 residues. V lost 2 bases and J 6 bases, leaving 21 bases between the germline ends. CDR1 is SGDLS and CDR2 is YYNGEE in the germline V gene. The CDR3 loop reads CASSVTSRGAVSNEQFF. CDR3 nucleotides: TGTGCCAGCAGCGTCACCTCCCGGGGAGCGGTGTCCAATGAGCAGTTCTTC.

This clonotype appeared a few times. The V and J genes are TRBV18 and TRBJ2-3, with 10 bases aligning to TRBD2. This CDR3 is built from 16 residues. Trimming cost V 6 bases and J 2 bases; bases outside gene matches: 8. The germline CDR1 and CDR2 sequences are KGHSH and LQKENI. Here the CDR3 reads CASSPLLAGPTDTQYF. The CDR3 nucleotides read TGTGCCAGCTCTCCTCTACTAGCGGGACCCACAGATACGCAGTATTTT. The variable domain in full, completed from reference TRBV18 and TRBJ2-3, reads NAGVMQNPRHLVRRRGQEARLRCSPMKGHSHVYWYRQLPEEGLKFMVYLQKENIIDESGMPKERFSAEFPKEGPSILRIQQVVRGDSAAYFCASSPLLAGPTDTQYFGPGTRLTVL.

This clonotype was recorded at least ten times. This sequence joins TRBV2 and TRBJ2-2; D is ambiguous. The CDR3 consists of 14 residues. Germline V CDR1 and CDR2: SNHLY, FYNNEI. Trimming removed 7 bases at V and 6 bases at J, with 15 bases between. CDR3 residues: CASNQNGSPGELFF. DNA for the CDR3: TGTGCCAGCAACCAGAACGGTTCTCCCGGGGAGCTGTTTTTT.

CDR3 sequence reads: CASSGYGANVLTF. CDR3 bases: TGTGCCAGCAGTGGTTACGGGGCCAACGTCCTGACTTTC. The rearrangement joins TRBV12-3 or TRBV12-4 to TRBJ2-6; D ambiguous. The length of the CDR3 is 13 residues. The germline V and J ends were trimmed by 5 bases and 4 bases, with 6 bases remaining between them.

This clonotype has just a few counts. The chain combines TRBV6-6 with TRBJ1-1, with D unresolved. The CDR3 is made up of 14 amino acids. V lost 5 bases and J lost 0, with 10 bases in between. Germline CDR1 and CDR2: MNHNY and SVGAGI (reference sequence). The CDR3 DNA sequence: TGTGCCAGCAGTAGGTCACTAATGAACACTGAAGCTTTCTTT. It encodes CASSRSLMNTEAFF.

This chain connects TRBV7-2 to TRBJ2-5, with D perhaps TRBD1 or TRBD2 (5 bases each). The ends were cut back, 5 bases at V and 2 bases at J, with 15 bases in the middle. The CDR3 sequence is 15 residues long. Germline V lookup: CDR1 SGHTA, CDR2 FQGNSA. The CDR3 nucleotides read TGTGCCAGCAGCCCATTCGGGAACAGGCAAGAGACCCAGTACTTC. It codes for CASSPFGNRQETQYF.

Only a few counts were recorded for this clonotype. This CDR3 is CASSQYLQGLSSGANVLTF. CDR3 DNA sequence: TGCGCCAGCAGCCAATACTTACAGGGGTTGAGCTCTGGGGCCAACGTCCTGACTTTC. V gene TRBV4-3 combines with J gene TRBJ2-6; 7 nucleotides align to TRBD1. The CDR3 consists of 19 residues. The V gene end was trimmed by 2 bases and the J gene end by 0 bases; junction bases not matched to a gene: 10. Germline V gives CDR1 LGHNA, CDR2 YSLEER.

There are many counts of this clonotype. The CDR3 reads CASSPPLRPTNEKLFF. The CDR3 DNA sequence: TGTGCCAGCAGTCCCCCTTTACGACCAACTAATGAAAAACTGTTTTTT. The chain uses TRBV28 and TRBJ1-4, with unresolved D. V was pared by 5 bases and J by 0 bases, with 13 bases between. The CDR3 is made up of 16 amino acids. The germline gives CDR1 MDHEN, CDR2 SYDVKM.

This clonotype appeared a few times. The V gene is TRBV7-8, the J gene TRBJ2-5, with TRBD1 identical over 12 bases. From germline, CDR1 is SGHVS and CDR2 FQNEAQ. The V and J ends lost 6 bases and 4 bases, in that order; junction bases with no gene match: 12. The CDR3 sequence is 17 residues long. CDR3 amino acids: CASSSSPGQGALETQYF. The DNA for the CDR3 is TGTGCCAGCAGTTCAAGCCCGGGACAGGGGGCCTTAGAGACCCAGTACTTC. The full variable domain, completed using reference TRBV7-8 and TRBJ2-5, is GAGVSQSPRYKVAKRGQDVALRCDPISGHVSLFWYQQALGQGPEFLTYFQNEAQLDKSGLPSDRFFAERPEGSVSTLKIQRTQQEDSAVYLCASSSSPGQGALETQYFGPGTRLLVL.

This clonotype was seen repeatedly, ten times or more. The chain joins TRBV10-3 to TRBJ2-1; TRBD1 aligns across 8 bases. CDR1 and CDR2 from the germline V gene are ENHRY and SYGVKD. This CDR3 has 14 amino acids. The junction had 11 bases not matched to a gene; V was cut back by 8 bases and J by 8 bases. The CDR3 DNA follows: TGTGCCATCGAGAAAGGACAGGGCGCCGATGAGCAGTTCTTC. Protein sequence: CAIEKGQGADEQFF.

This chain links TRBV7-9 with TRBJ2-7; 9 nucleotides agree with TRBD1. There are 16 residues in the CDR3. Germline lookup yields CDR1 SEHNR and CDR2 FQNEAQ (reference sequence). Trimming cost V 5 bases and J 4 bases; bases outside gene matches: 12. CDR3 sequence: CASSRTWDRVEYEQYF. In nucleotides, the CDR3 is TGTGCCAGCAGCCGCACGTGGGACAGGGTTGAGTACGAGCAGTACTTC.

This clonotype was counted only a few times. The gene calls are TRBV5-1 and TRBJ1-6; 9 nucleotides line up with TRBD1. This CDR3 spans 16 amino acids. V gave up 2 bases and J gave up 5 bases; unmatched junction bases: 5. Looked up from germline, CDR1 is SGHRS and CDR2 is YFSETQ. The CDR3 DNA sequence: TGCGCCAGCAGCTTAACGGGACAGGGCGATAATTCACCCCTCCACTTT. Its translation: CASSLTGQGDNSPLHF.

This clonotype was picked up many times. The V call is TRBV15, the J call TRBJ2-4; D remains unclear. CDR1 is LNHNV, CDR2 YYDKDF, per germline (reference sequence). V dropped 0 bases and J dropped 9 bases, with 12 bases sitting between them. The CDR3 spans 14 residues. CDR3 region: CATSRDLSAGIQYF. CDR3 DNA: TGTGCCACCAGCAGAGATCTTAGTGCTGGCATTCAGTACTTC.

This clonotype has at least ten counts. The V and J genes are TRBV19 and TRBJ1-5, with 7 bases fitting TRBD1. The V gene end was trimmed by 5 bases and the J gene end by 6 bases; junction bases not matched to a gene: 7. Germline loops: CDR1 LNHDA, CDR2 SQIVND (reference sequence). The CDR3 extends over 14 amino acids. As DNA, the CDR3 is TGTGCCAGTAGTTTCGGGACAGATATTCAGCCCCAGCATTTT. Amino acids: CASSFGTDIQPQHF. The variable domain in full, with the rest retrieved from reference TRBV19 and TRBJ1-5, is DGGITQSPKYLFRKEGQNVTLSCEQNLNHDAMYWYRQDPGQGLRLIYYSQIVNDFQKGDIAEGYSVSREKKESFPLTVTSAQKNPTAFYLCASSFGTDIQPQHFGDGTRLSIL.

In its sample, this clonotype was seen many times. The rearrangement joins TRBV6-1 to TRBJ2-2; the match to TRBD2 covers 13 bases. Germline values: CDR1 MNHNS, CDR2 SASEGT. The CDR3 loop spans 15 amino acids. Unmatched junction bases numbered 4, after V lost 5 bases and J lost 7 bases. CDR3 coding DNA: TGTGCCAGCAGTCCGGGACTAGCGGGGTTCGGGGAGCTGTTTTTT. It translates to CASSPGLAGFGELFF.

The chain recombines TRBV28 with TRBJ2-7; TRBD2 matches 8 bases. Trimming cost V 6 bases and J 1 base; bases outside gene matches: 5. The V gene's germline CDR1 is MDHEN and CDR2 SYDVKM. There are 14 residues in the CDR3. The CDR3: CASRSAGASYEQYF. The CDR3 DNA sequence: TGTGCCAGCAGATCAGCGGGAGCTTCCTACGAGCAGTACTTC. Drawing the rest from reference TRBV28 and TRBJ2-7, the complete variable domain is DVKVTQSSRYLVKRTGEKVFLECVQDMDHENMFWYRQDPGLGLRLIYFSYDVKMKEKGDIPEGYSVSREKKERFSLILESASTNQTSMYLCASRSAGASYEQYFGPGTRLTVT.

At least ten counts were recorded for this clonotype. The J gene is TRBJ2-7, the V gene TRBV20-1; TRBD1 is a possible D gene (6 bases). The V gene lost 6 bases and the J gene lost 6 bases, with 21 bases spanning the gap. This CDR3 is built from 14 residues. Germline CDR1 and CDR2: DFQATT and SNEGSKA (reference sequence). The chain's CDR3 is CSATWAQGGFEQYF. The CDR3 region has the DNA TGCAGTGCCACGTGGGCACAGGGTGGGTTCGAGCAGTACTTC.

This clonotype was seen only a few times. V gene TRBV24-1 combines with J gene TRBJ2-1; 7 bases align to TRBD1. This CDR3 region has 11 residues. Trimming removed 7 bases from V and 10 bases from J; junction bases left unmatched: 3. In germline, CDR1 is KGHDR, CDR2 SFDVKD. CDR3 in DNA: TGTGCCACCAGATTACAGGGGGAGCAGTTCTTC. Residues: CATRLQGEQFF.

This clonotype appeared a few times. The chain couples TRBV7-9 to TRBJ2-7, with a possible D match to TRBD1 (6 bases). Per germline, CDR1 SEHNR and CDR2 FQNEAQ (reference sequence). The CDR3 is 14 amino acids. V lost 4 bases and J 2 bases, leaving 12 bases between the germline ends. This CDR3 is CASSSQGQAYEQYF. CDR3 nucleotide sequence: TGTGCCAGCAGCTCTCAGGGGCAGGCCTACGAGCAGTACTTC.